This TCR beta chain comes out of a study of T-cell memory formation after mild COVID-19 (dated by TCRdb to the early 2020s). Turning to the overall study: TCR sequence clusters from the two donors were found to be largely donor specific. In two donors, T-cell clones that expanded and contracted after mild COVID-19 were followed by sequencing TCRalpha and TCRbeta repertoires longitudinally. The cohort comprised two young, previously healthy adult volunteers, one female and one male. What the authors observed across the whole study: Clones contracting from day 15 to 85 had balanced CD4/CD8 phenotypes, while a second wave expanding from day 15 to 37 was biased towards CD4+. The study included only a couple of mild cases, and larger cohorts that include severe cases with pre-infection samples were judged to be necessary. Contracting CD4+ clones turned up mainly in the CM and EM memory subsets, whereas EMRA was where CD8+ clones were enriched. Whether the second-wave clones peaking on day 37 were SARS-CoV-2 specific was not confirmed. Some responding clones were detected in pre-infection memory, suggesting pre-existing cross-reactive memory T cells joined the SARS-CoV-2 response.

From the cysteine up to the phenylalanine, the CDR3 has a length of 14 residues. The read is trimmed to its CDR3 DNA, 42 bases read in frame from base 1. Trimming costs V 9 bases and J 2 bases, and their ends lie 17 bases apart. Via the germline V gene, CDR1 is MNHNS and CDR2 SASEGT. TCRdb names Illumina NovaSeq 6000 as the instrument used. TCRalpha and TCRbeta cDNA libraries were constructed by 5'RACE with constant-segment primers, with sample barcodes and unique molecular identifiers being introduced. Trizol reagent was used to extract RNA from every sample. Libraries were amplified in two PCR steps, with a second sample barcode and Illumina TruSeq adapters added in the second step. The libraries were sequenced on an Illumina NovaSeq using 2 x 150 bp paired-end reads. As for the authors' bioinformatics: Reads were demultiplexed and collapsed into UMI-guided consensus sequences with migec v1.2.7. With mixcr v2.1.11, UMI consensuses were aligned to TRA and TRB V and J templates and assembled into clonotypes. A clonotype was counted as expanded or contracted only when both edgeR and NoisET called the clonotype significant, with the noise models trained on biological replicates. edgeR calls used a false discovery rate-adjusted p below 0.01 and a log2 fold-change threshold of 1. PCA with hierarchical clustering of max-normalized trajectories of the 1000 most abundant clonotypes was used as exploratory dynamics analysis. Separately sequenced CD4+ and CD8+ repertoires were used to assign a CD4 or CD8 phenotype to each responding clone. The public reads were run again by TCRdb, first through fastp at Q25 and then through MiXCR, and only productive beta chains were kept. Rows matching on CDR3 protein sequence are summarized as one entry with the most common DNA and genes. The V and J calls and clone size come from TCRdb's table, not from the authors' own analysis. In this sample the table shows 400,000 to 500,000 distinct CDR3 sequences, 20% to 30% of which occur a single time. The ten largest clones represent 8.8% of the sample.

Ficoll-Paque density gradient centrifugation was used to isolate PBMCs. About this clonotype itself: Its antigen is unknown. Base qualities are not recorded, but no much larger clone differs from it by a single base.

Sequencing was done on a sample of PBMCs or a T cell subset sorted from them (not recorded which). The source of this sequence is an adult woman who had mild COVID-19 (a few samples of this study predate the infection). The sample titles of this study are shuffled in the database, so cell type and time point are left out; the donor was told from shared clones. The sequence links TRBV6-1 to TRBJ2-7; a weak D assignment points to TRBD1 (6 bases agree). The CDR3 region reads CARRSRDTAYEQYF. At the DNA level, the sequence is TGTGCCAGGCGCTCCCGGGACACGGCCTACGAGCAGTACTTC.